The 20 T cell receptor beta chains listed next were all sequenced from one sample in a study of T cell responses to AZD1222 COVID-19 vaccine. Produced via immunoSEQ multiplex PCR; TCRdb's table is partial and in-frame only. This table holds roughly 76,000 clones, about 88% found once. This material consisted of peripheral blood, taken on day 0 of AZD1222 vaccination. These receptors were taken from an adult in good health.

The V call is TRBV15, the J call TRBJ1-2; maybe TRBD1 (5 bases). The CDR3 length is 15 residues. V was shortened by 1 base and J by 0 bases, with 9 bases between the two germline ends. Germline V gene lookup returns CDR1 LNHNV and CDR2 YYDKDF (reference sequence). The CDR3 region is CATSRATAANYGYTF. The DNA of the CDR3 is TGTGCCACCAGCAGAGCGACAGCAGCTAACTATGGCTACACCTTC.

The CDR3 DNA is TGTGCCAGCAGCTTATCCGGGACAGGCTCTGGAAACACCATATATTTT. Amino acids: CASSLSGTGSGNTIYF. V usage is TRBV7-2 and J usage is TRBJ1-3; the match to TRBD1 covers 8 bases. CDR1 is SGHTA and CDR2 is FQGNSA in the germline V gene. Losses at the gene ends were 2 bases for V and 0 bases for J; bases not matched to a gene: 3. The CDR3 spans 16 residues.

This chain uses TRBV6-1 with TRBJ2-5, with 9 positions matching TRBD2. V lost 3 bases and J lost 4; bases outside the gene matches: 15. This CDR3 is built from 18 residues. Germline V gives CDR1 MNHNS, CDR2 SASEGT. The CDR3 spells CASSEVFGSGSVGETQYF. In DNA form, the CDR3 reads TGTGCCAGCAGTGAGGTTTTTGGTAGCGGGAGCGTCGGAGAGACCCAGTACTTC.

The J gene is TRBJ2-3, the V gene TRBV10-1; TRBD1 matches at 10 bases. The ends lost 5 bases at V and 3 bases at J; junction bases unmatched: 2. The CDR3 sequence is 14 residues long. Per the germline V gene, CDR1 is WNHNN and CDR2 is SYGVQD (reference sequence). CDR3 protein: CASSRGQGTDTQYF. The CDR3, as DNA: TGCGCCAGCAGTCGGGGACAGGGGACAGATACGCAGTATTTT.

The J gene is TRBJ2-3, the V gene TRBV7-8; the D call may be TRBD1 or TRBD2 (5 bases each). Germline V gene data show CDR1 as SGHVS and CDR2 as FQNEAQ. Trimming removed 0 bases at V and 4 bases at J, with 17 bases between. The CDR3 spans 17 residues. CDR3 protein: CASSLATGRPRADTQYF. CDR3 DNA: TGTGCCAGCAGCTTAGCGACGGGACGCCCCAGGGCAGATACGCAGTATTTT.

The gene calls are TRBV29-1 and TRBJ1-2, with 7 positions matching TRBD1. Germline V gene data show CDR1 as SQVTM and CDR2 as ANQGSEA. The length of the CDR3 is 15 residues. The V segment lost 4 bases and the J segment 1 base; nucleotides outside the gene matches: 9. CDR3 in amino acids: CSVGGVGQSNYGYTF. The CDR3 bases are TGCAGCGTTGGGGGTGTGGGACAGAGTAACTATGGCTACACCTTC.

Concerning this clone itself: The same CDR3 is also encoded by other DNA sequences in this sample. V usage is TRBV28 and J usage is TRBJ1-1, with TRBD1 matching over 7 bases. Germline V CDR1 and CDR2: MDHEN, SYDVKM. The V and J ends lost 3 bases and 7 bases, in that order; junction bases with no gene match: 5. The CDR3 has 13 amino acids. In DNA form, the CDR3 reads TGTGCCAGCAGTTTGGGCAGGGGGGATGAAGCTTTCTTT. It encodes CASSLGRGDEAFF.

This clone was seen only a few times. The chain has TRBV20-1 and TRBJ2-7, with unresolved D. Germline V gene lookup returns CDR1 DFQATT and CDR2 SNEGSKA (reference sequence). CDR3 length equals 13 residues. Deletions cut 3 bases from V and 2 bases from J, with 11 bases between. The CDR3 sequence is CSASKAATYEQYF. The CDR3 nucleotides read TGCAGTGCTAGTAAGGCAGCTACCTACGAGCAGTACTTC.

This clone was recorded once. CDR3 nucleotide sequence: TGTGCCAGCAGCTCGGGACCCGTGGGCTATGGCTACACCTTC. Translating it yields CASSSGPVGYGYTF. The chain uses TRBV7-2 and TRBJ1-2; D may be TRBD1 (5 bases). V was trimmed by 4 bases and J by 4 bases, leaving 13 bases between them. Germline V gene data show CDR1 as SGHTA and CDR2 as FQGNSA. CDR3 size: 14 residues.

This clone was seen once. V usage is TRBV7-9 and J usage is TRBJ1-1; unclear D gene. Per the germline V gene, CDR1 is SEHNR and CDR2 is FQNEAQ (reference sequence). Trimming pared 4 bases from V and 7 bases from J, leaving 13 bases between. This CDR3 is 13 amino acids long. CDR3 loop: CASSSPTGVEAFF. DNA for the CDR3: TGTGCCAGCAGCTCACCAACGGGAGTTGAAGCTTTCTTT.

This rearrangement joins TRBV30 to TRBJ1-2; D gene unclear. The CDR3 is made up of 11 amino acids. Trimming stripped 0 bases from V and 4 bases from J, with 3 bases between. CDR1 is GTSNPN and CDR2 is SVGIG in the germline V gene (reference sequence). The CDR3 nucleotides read TGTGCCTGGAGTGTGGTCTATGGCTACACCTTC. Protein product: CAWSVVYGYTF.

The CDR3 coding sequence is TGTGCCACCAGTGCCCTGGGGACCTGGGACTCTCCACAAGAGACCCAGTACTTC. Protein: CATSALGTWDSPQETQYF. The chain is built from TRBV24-1 and TRBJ2-5; TRBD2 is a possible D gene (6 bases). Trimming stripped 5 bases from V and 2 bases from J, with 23 bases between. The germline V gene encodes CDR1 KGHDR and CDR2 SFDVKD. This CDR3 comprises 18 residues.

CDR3 in amino acids: CSVASGGGGTEAFF. CDR3 DNA: TGCAGCGTTGCTTCAGGGGGAGGGGGCACTGAAGCTTTCTTT. V gene TRBV29-1 combines with J gene TRBJ1-1; TRBD1 matches 7 bases. CDR3 length: 14 amino acids. Germline values: CDR1 SQVTM, CDR2 ANQGSEA. Trimming at V came to 4 bases and at J to 4 bases, leaving 9 bases not matched to a gene. The full variable domain, in which reference TRBV29-1 and TRBJ1-1 provide the parts outside the CDR3, is SAVISQKPSRDICQRGTSLTIQCQVDSQVTMMFWYRQQPGQSLTLIATANQGSEATYESGFVIDKFPISRPNLTFSTLTVSNMSPEDSSIYLCSVASGGGGTEAFFGQGTRLTVV.

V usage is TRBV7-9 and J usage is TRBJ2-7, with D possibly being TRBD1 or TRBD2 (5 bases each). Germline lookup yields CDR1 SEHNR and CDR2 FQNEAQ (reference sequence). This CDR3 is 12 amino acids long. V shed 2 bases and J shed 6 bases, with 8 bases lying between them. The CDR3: CASSLQGAEQYV. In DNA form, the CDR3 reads TGTGCCAGCAGCTTACAGGGAGCCGAGCAGTACGTC.

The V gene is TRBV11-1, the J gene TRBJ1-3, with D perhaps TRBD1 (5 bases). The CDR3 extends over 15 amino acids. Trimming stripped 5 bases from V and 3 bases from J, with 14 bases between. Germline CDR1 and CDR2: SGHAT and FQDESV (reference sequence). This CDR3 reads CASSPGGAYGNTIYF. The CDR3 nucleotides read TGTGCCAGCAGCCCGGGCGGGGCCTATGGAAACACCATATATTTT.

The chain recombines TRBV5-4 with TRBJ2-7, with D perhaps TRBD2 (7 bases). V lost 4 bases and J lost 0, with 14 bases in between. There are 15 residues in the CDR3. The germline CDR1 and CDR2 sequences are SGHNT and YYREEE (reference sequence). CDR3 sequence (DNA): TGTGCCAGCAGCCCCAAGGGGGAGGGCTCCTACGAGCAGTACTTC. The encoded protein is CASSPKGEGSYEQYF.

The CDR3 DNA reads TGCAGTGCTAGTGGCAGGAGCTCCTACGAGCAGTACGTC. Protein product: CSASGRSSYEQYV. The chain uses TRBV20-1 and TRBJ2-7; D ambiguous. V lost 3 bases and J 0 bases, leaving 9 bases between the germline ends. In germline, CDR1 is DFQATT, CDR2 SNEGSKA (reference sequence). The CDR3 has 13 residues.

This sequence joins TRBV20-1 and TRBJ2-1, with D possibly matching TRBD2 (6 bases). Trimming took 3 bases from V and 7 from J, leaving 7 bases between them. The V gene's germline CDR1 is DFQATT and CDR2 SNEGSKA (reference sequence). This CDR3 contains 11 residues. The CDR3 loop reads CSASGGNEQFF. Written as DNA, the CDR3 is TGCAGTGCTAGCGGGGGTAATGAGCAGTTCTTC.

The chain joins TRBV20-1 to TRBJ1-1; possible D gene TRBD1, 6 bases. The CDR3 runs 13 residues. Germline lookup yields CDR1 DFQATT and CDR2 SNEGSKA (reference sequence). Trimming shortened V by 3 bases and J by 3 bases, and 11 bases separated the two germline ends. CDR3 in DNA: TGCAGTGCTAGTAGACAGGCGGACACTGAAGCTTTCTTT. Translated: CSASRQADTEAFF.

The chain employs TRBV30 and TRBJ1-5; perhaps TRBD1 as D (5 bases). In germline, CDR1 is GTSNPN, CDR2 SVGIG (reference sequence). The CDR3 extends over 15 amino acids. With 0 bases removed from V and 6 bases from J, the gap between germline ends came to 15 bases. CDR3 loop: CAWSVGRGRGQPQHF. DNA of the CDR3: TGTGCCTGGAGTGTAGGGAGGGGACGGGGTCAGCCCCAGCATTTT.